The rows below give T cell receptor beta chains drawn from one sample of a study of blood T cell repertoires in COVID-19. Sequencing was performed with immunoSEQ multiplex PCR; in TCRdb, only in-frame clones are kept and a portion is missing. The repertoire holds under 300,000 clones, approximately 86% seen once, with 1.5% to 2% in the top ten. Sample: PBMCs or T cells enriched from blood (not recorded which). The receptors here all came from a woman aged 50 to 65 who had recovered from COVID-19. Both conserved end residues are part of each CDR3. A D gene is named only where the DNA matches it firmly. Not all rows give a size; the values are once, few, many and, for expanded clones, a class.

>TRBD2|16|-|TRBJ2-3|TRBV7-9
CASSFWEGPRTDTQYF
TGTGCCAGCAGCTTCTGGGAGGGCCCTCGCACAGATACGCAGTATTTT
>TRBD1|15|-|TRBJ1-4|TRBV18
CASSQGAGIERKLFF
TGTGCCAGCTCACAGGGGGCCGGGATAGAACGAAAACTGTTTTTT
>TRBD2|16|-|TRBJ2-5|TRBV4-2
CASSPGTSGRSETQYF
TGTGCCAGCAGCCCCGGGACTAGCGGGAGGTCAGAGACCCAGTACTTC
>-|15|-|TRBJ1-4|TRBV28
CASSVLRGSGVKLFF
TGTGCCAGCAGTGTCCTCAGGGGATCAGGGGTAAAACTGTTTTTT
>TRBD1|14|-|TRBJ1-5|TRBV5-1
CASSLGQGDQPQHF
TGCGCCAGCAGCTTGGGACAGGGAGATCAGCCCCAGCATTTT
>-|15|-|TRBJ2-1|TRBV5-1
CASSFAGGQENEQFF
TGCGCCAGCAGCTTTGCCGGCGGGCAGGAAAATGAGCAGTTCTTC
>TRBD1|11|-|TRBJ1-2|TRBV30
CASQGSYGYTF
TGTGCCTCACAGGGGAGCTATGGCTACACCTTC
>-|13|-|TRBJ1-2|TRBV27
CASSGAGARGYTF
TGTGCCAGCAGTGGCGCGGGGGCTCGGGGCTACACCTTC
>-|14|-|TRBJ1-2|TRBV5-1
CASSLGQVGYGYTF
TGCGCCAGCAGCTTGGGGCAGGTTGGGTATGGCTACACCTTC
>-|14|-|TRBJ1-2|TRBV7-8
CASTPNEKTEGYTF
TGTGCCAGCACCCCGAATGAAAAGACGGAGGGCTACACCTTC
>TRBD2|16|-|TRBJ2-2|TRBV4-2
CASSQGGRANTGELFF
TGTGCCAGCAGCCAGGGCGGGAGGGCAAACACCGGGGAGCTGTTTTTT
>TRBD2|15|-|TRBJ2-1|TRBV19
CASSIGTSGKDEQFF
TGTGCCAGTAGTATCGGGACTAGCGGGAAGGATGAGCAGTTCTTC
>-|13|-|TRBJ1-5|TRBV7-8
CASARGRNQPQHF
TGTGCCAGCGCACGGGGTAGGAATCAGCCCCAGCATTTT
>TRBD2|15|-|TRBJ2-3|TRBV30
CAWNRLAGSTDTQYF
TGTGCCTGGAACAGACTAGCGGGATCCACAGATACGCAGTATTTT
>TRBD1|15|-|TRBJ2-5|TRBV5-6
CASSLPQGAEETQYF
TGTGCCAGCAGCTTGCCACAGGGGGCCGAAGAGACCCAGTACTTC
>TRBD2|16|-|TRBJ2-3|TRBV9
CASSVDDGRATDTQYF
TGTGCCAGCAGCGTAGATGACGGGAGGGCAACAGATACGCAGTATTTT
>-|12|few|TRBJ1-1|TRBV5-8
CASSFAGRGAFF
TGTGCCAGCAGCTTTGCCGGACGAGGGGCTTTCTTT
>TRBD2|13|-|TRBJ2-4|TRBV2
CASLGLAGNIQYF
TGTGCCAGCCTGGGACTAGCGGGAAACATTCAGTACTTC
>TRBD2|15|-|TRBJ2-7|TRBV7-2
CASSLAAGGSFEQYF
TGTGCCAGCAGCTTAGCTGCGGGAGGATCCTTTGAGCAGTACTTC
>-|17|-|TRBJ2-6|TRBV11-2
CASSPRISISGANVLTF
TGTGCCAGCAGCCCACGGATTAGCATCTCTGGGGCCAACGTCCTGACTTTC
>-|17|-|TRBJ1-4|TRBV5-1
CASSLVRGQNFNEKLFF
TGCGCCAGCAGCTTGGTTAGGGGCCAGAACTTTAATGAAAAACTGTTTTTT
>-|16|-|TRBJ1-5|TRBV27
CASSSITTGPTQPQHF
TGTGCCAGCAGTTCGATAACCACAGGGCCGACTCAGCCCCAGCATTTT
>TRBD2|16|-|TRBJ2-1|TRBV5-8
CASSLGLAEPHNEQFF
TGTGCCAGCAGCTTGGGGCTAGCGGAACCCCACAATGAGCAGTTCTTC
>TRBD1|14|-|TRBJ1-3|TRBV3-1/TRBV3-2
CASRHRGRGNTIYF
TGTGCCAGCAGGCACAGGGGCCGAGGAAACACCATATATTTT
>-|15|-|TRBJ1-6|TRBV12-5
CASGLTGQYNSPLHF
TGTGCTAGTGGTTTGACAGGACAATATAATTCACCCCTCCACTTT
>-|14|-|TRBJ1-1|TRBV3-1/TRBV3-2
CASSVRGSGTEAFF
TGTGCCAGCAGTGTCAGGGGAAGTGGTACTGAAGCTTTCTTT
>-|14|-|TRBJ1-5|TRBV6-5
CASSYNRDGQPQHF
TGTGCCAGCAGTTATAACAGGGATGGCCAGCCCCAGCATTTT
>TRBD2|15|-|TRBJ2-2|TRBV5-1
CASSTGLAGAGELFF
TGCGCCAGCAGCACGGGACTAGCGGGAGCCGGGGAGCTGTTTTTT
>TRBD1|13|few|TRBJ1-2|TRBV6-5
CASSKGQGYGYTF
TGTGCCAGCAGTAAGGGACAGGGGTATGGCTACACCTTC
>-|16|-|TRBJ2-7|TRBV21-1
CASSKAFGRGCDEQYF
TGTGCCAGCAGCAAAGCTTTTGGCAGGGGGTGTGACGAGCAGTACTTC
>-|13|once|TRBJ2-4|TRBV28
CASSSVAKNIQYF
TGTGCCAGCAGTTCAGTAGCCAAAAACATTCAGTACTTC
>TRBD1|16|-|TRBJ1-2|TRBV28
CASSFGQGNWGYGYTF
TGTGCCAGCAGTTTCGGACAGGGGAATTGGGGCTATGGCTACACCTTC
>-|14|-|TRBJ1-2|TRBV30
CAWTVRLASEGYTF
TGTGCCTGGACCGTTCGCCTCGCCTCTGAGGGCTACACCTTC
>-|16|-|TRBJ1-3|TRBV18
CASSLGWGTAGNTIYF
TGTGCCAGCTCACTTGGGTGGGGCACAGCAGGAAACACCATATATTTT
>-|16|few|TRBJ2-1|TRBV14
CASSQVSGFQYSEQFF
TGTGCCAGCAGCCAAGTTTCAGGTTTTCAGTACTCCGAGCAGTTCTTC